A selection of T cell receptor beta chains follows, all from one sample in a study of T cells of healthy individuals. TCRdb processed the 5' RACE reads anew with MiXCR; each CDR3 protein has one entry. The sample contains around 100,000 distinct CDR3 sequences, 17% of which appear only once. Every receptor here comes from a human donor in good health. The CDR3 runs from the conserved cysteine through the conserved F or W. Each record gives: CDR3 length, clone size, J gene, D gene, V gene, CDR3 DNA, CDR3 protein. D genes are given only for firm matches. Size is stated for part of the rows, as once, few or many counts, or as a class when the clone is expanded.

>15|few|TRBJ2-5|TRBD1|TRBV3-1
TGTGCCAGCAGCCAAGATATCAAGCCAGGACAGGTTGAGTACTTC
CASSQDIKPGQVEYF
>16|few|TRBJ2-7|TRBD2|TRBV11-1
TGTGCCAGCAGCTCCCTAGATGCGGGGGGCCTCTACGAGCAGTACTTC
CASSSLDAGGLYEQYF
>16|few|TRBJ2-2|.|TRBV3-1
TGTGCCAGCAGCCAAAGACAGGCGAGGGGCACCGGGGAGCTGTTTTTT
CASSQRQARGTGELFF
>15|few|TRBJ1-5|.|TRBV20-1
TGCAGTGCTACGGATATCATAGGGGGTTGGCAGCCCCAGCATTTT
CSATDIIGGWQPQHF
>13|many|TRBJ1-2|.|TRBV28
TGTGCCAGCAGGCTACCCACTAACTATGGCTACACCTTC
CASRLPTNYGYTF
>17|many|TRBJ2-5|.|TRBV12-3/TRBV12-4
TGTGCCAGCAGCCCCCCGAGTGATTTTGCGGGTGGAGAGACCCAGTACTTC
CASSPPSDFAGGETQYF
>15|.|TRBJ2-5|TRBD2|TRBV29-1
TGCAGCGTGACCCCTCGCGGGGGGGCTAAGGAGACCCAGTACTTC
CSVTPRGGAKETQYF
>14|many|TRBJ2-2|.|TRBV20-1
TGCAGTGCTAGAGATATATCGTACACCGGGGAGCTGTTTTTT
CSARDISYTGELFF
>12|many|TRBJ1-3|.|TRBV29-1
TGCAGCGTTGTGTCCTCTGGAAACACCATATATTTT
CSVVSSGNTIYF
>13|few|TRBJ1-2|.|TRBV5-1
TGCGCCAGCAGCGTTGAGGGGAACTATGGCTACACCTTC
CASSVEGNYGYTF
>14|few|TRBJ2-7|TRBD2|TRBV10-3
TGTGCCATCAGTGAGGGACTAGCGGGAGAAAAGCAGTACTTC
CAISEGLAGEKQYF
>15|.|TRBJ2-6|.|TRBV29-1
TGCAGCGTTGAAGAAGTGGGATCTGGGGCCAACGTCCTGACTTTC
CSVEEVGSGANVLTF
>12|.|TRBJ2-1|.|TRBV12-3/TRBV12-4
TGTGCCAGCAGTACCAGCCGGGGTGGAGAGTTCTTC
CASSTSRGGEFF
>14|many|TRBJ2-2|.|TRBV20-1
TGCAGTGCTAGGAGCGACACGAACACCGGGGAGCTGTTTTTT
CSARSDTNTGELFF
>16|few|TRBJ2-2|TRBD2|TRBV7-6
TGTGCCAGCAGCTTAGGGACTAGCGGAGTCACCGGGGAGCTGTTTTTT
CASSLGTSGVTGELFF
>13|few|TRBJ2-7|TRBD1|TRBV2
TGTGCATTGGGGGCAGGGGGACCCTACGAGCAGTACTTC
CALGAGGPYEQYF
>13|few|TRBJ2-7|.|TRBV28
TGTGCCAGCGGGCAGAGATATCCCTACGAGCAGTACTTC
CASGQRYPYEQYF
>17|many|TRBJ1-2|TRBD1|TRBV28
TGTGCCAGCACCCCACCCCCCACAGGGGGCACAAACTATGGCTACACCTTC
CASTPPPTGGTNYGYTF
>16|.|TRBJ2-6|.|TRBV19
TGTGCCAGTAGTCCCCCGGCGGGCAGGGGGGCCAACGTCCTGACTTTC
CASSPPAGRGANVLTF
>16|many|TRBJ1-4|.|TRBV3-1
TGTGCCAGCAGCCAATCGGGAGATTCAACTAATGAAAAACTGTTTTTT
CASSQSGDSTNEKLFF